The 11 T cell receptor beta chains listed next were all sequenced from one sample in a study of blood T cell repertoires in COVID-19. Here immunoSEQ multiplex PCR was the method, and the copy in TCRdb shows in-frame clones only, minus some. The sample holds 250,000 to 350,000 clones, 80% to 90% seen once. The sample consisted of PBMCs or T cells enriched from blood (not recorded which). The receptors were gathered from a woman aged 18 to 35 who had recovered from COVID-19.

The chain carries TRBV28 and TRBJ1-5, with 7 bases aligning to TRBD1. The CDR3 length is 16 residues. Per the germline V gene, CDR1 is MDHEN and CDR2 is SYDVKM. Losses at the gene ends were 5 bases for V and 3 bases for J; bases not matched to a gene: 10. CDR3: CASSPLHTGVNQPQHF. The CDR3 DNA reads TGTGCCAGCAGTCCCCTCCACACAGGGGTCAATCAGCCCCAGCATTTT.

In its sample, this clone was seen a few times. This rearrangement joins TRBV12-3 or TRBV12-4 to TRBJ1-1; 7 bases align to TRBD1. The CDR3 is made up of 12 amino acids. The V gene end was trimmed by 7 bases and the J gene end by 11 bases; junction bases not matched to a gene: 10. The CDR3, as DNA: TGTGCCAGCATGGAGGGGGCGCGTCAGGCTTTCTTT. This translates into CASMEGARQAFF.

This chain uses TRBV9 with TRBJ2-2; weak D call: TRBD1 (5 bases). Germline V gene lookup returns CDR1 SGDLS and CDR2 YYNGEE. The CDR3 runs to 15 residues. V was cut by 2 bases and J by 4 bases, with 12 bases left in between. The CDR3 DNA reads as TGTGCCAGCAGCGTTTCCAGGGATGGCACCGGGGAGCTGTTTTTT. Protein sequence: CASSVSRDGTGELFF.

Here the CDR3 reads CASSPGKGTEAFF. In DNA, the CDR3 is TGCGCCAGCAGCCCAGGGAAGGGCACTGAAGCTTTCTTT. This rearrangement joins TRBV10-1 to TRBJ1-1; D is perhaps TRBD1 (5 bases). With 6 bases removed from V and 4 bases from J, the gap between germline ends came to 12 bases. The CDR3 runs 13 residues. Per germline, CDR1 WNHNN and CDR2 SYGVQD (reference sequence).

The chain is built from TRBV7-9 and TRBJ1-1, with a possible D match to TRBD1 (5 bases). This CDR3 has 14 amino acids. CDR1 and CDR2 from the germline V gene are SEHNR and FQNEAQ (reference sequence). Trimming stripped 3 bases from V and 4 bases from J, with 12 bases between. The CDR3, as DNA: TGTGCCAGCAGCTTTCAAGACGGGGGCACTGAAGCTTTCTTT. This translates into CASSFQDGGTEAFF.

The chain couples TRBV10-3 to TRBJ1-5, with D possibly matching TRBD1 (5 bases). V gave up 11 bases and J gave up 1 base, with 15 bases separating them. Germline CDR1 and CDR2: ENHRY and SYGVKD. There are 14 residues in the CDR3. In DNA, the CDR3 is TGTGCCTCCCGGGGGGGGGAGAGCAATCAGCCCCAGCATTTT. Protein sequence: CASRGGESNQPQHF.

The chain carries TRBV30 and TRBJ1-1; D unresolved. CDR3 length: 15 residues. Germline CDR1 GTSNPN, CDR2 SVGIG (reference sequence). Trimming shortened V by 1 base and J by 3 bases, and 15 bases separated the two germline ends. CDR3 region: CAWSEGQTIYTEAFF. The CDR3 DNA reads as TGTGCCTGGAGTGAAGGTCAGACAATCTACACTGAAGCTTTCTTT.

The V and J genes are TRBV4-1 and TRBJ2-5, with a possible D match to TRBD1 (7 bases). The CDR3 length is 17 residues. Germline lookup yields CDR1 MGHRA and CDR2 YSYEKL. V lost 0 bases and J lost 5, with 19 bases in between. The CDR3 loop is CASSQDNRGLRGETQYF. CDR3 sequence (DNA): TGCGCCAGCAGCCAAGACAACCGGGGACTCAGGGGGGAGACCCAGTACTTC.

The rearrangement joins TRBV27 to TRBJ1-1; 12 nucleotides match TRBD1. Germline lookup yields CDR1 MNHEY and CDR2 SMNVEV (reference sequence). The V segment lost 0 bases and the J segment 7 bases; nucleotides outside the gene matches: 3. This CDR3 has 15 amino acids. CDR3 in DNA: TGTGCCAGCAGTTTATCAGGGACAGGGGGCTTTGAAGCTTTCTTT. Protein: CASSLSGTGGFEAFF.

J is TRBJ2-3 and V is TRBV19; TRBD2 agrees at 13 bases. Germline-derived CDR1 and CDR2 are LNHDA and SQIVND (reference sequence). The CDR3 runs 16 residues. V shed 4 bases and J 4 bases; nucleotides not matched to a gene: 5. CDR3 protein: CASSNRLAGGADTQYF. The CDR3 DNA is TGTGCCAGTAGTAACCGACTAGCGGGAGGAGCAGATACGCAGTATTTT. Full variable domain (missing parts from reference TRBV19 and TRBJ2-3): DGGITQSPKYLFRKEGQNVTLSCEQNLNHDAMYWYRQDPGQGLRLIYYSQIVNDFQKGDIAEGYSVSREKKESFPLTVTSAQKNPTAFYLCASSNRLAGGADTQYFGPGTRLTVL.

To note about this clone: Other DNA sequences in this sample translate to the same CDR3. J is TRBJ1-2 and V is TRBV28; unclear D gene. The V gene lost 5 bases and the J gene lost 2 bases, with 27 bases spanning the gap. From germline, CDR1 is MDHEN and CDR2 SYDVKM. The CDR3 is made up of 19 amino acids. The CDR3 loop reads CASSHHARALESGNYGYTF. The CDR3 nucleotides read TGTGCCAGCAGTCACCACGCCCGGGCCCTCGAATCGGGGAACTATGGCTACACCTTC.